This TCR beta chain was captured in a study of shared clonotypes between healthy human individuals (dated by TCRdb to the early 2020s). A note on the overall study: The cohort comprised a couple of women and a few men aged 18 to 49 years. Per donor, three plates each were used for CD4 naive and CD4 memory, two for CD8 naive, and one for CD8 memory. Blood TCR repertoires of several healthy adults were deeply sequenced to estimate repertoire size and the extent of clonotype sharing between individuals. To increase sequencing depth and limit assay-specific biases, TCR repertoire library preparation and sequencing were carried out by different laboratories using diverse techniques. Each donor's leukapheresis produced roughly between roughly 0.9 and 8.9 billion PBMCs. Points the paper makes about the study in general: Incomplete sequencing was indicated by rarefaction of sorted-subset datasets, despite the large sequencing depth. Across four donors, about 5.2% of naive CD4, more than 3% of naive CD8, 2.3% of memory CD4, and 0.3% to 0.45% of memory CD8 clonotypes were shared. Pairwise subsampling indicated that sequencing depth was expected to affect the degree of clonotype sharing among donors. Only blood was sampled, and tissue TCR repertoires likely differ from those in blood. Higher generation probabilities were observed for clonotypes shared by all four sorted-subset donors than for non-shared clonotypes. Because the study included a small number of donors, the genetic and exposure-history diversity represented was limited. Naive subsets generally had larger estimated clonotype richness than memory subsets did.

About this clone: Its cognate antigen has yet to be identified. No base quality information exists; no much larger clone differs at one position.

Donors were healthy HIV-negative adults with no recently reported acute infections or vaccinations. All donors were Caucasian adults living in Nashville, Tennessee, USA. CD4+ T cells were enriched by magnetic negative selection; naive cells were then positively selected on CD45RA, and the negative fraction formed the memory subset. After blood collection by leukapheresis, PBMCs were isolated using Ficoll-Histopaque density gradient centrifugation and then cryopreserved in the vapor phase of liquid nitrogen. Analytical flow cytometry was used to check the purity and quantity of each magnetically sorted T cell population. Each sorted fraction had its genomic DNA isolated and then quantified by UV absorbance on a Nanodrop 2000c. V lost 4 bases and J lost 3 bases; the stretch between them is 17 bases long. There are 15 amino acids in the CDR3, from cysteine to phenylalanine inclusive. Kept here is only the CDR3 DNA, which spans 45 bases and is read in frame from base 1. CDR1 and CDR2 (SGHKS, YYEKEE) derive from the germline V gene (reference sequence).

Using the deep immunoSEQ assay, TCR CDR3 regions were amplified from genomic DNA by multiplex PCR. Extracted genomic DNA from each cell subset was spread evenly across all wells of several immunoSEQ 96-well plates, with each plate serving as a replicate. For sorted subsets, 150 to 250 ng genomic DNA, equal to some 28,000 T cell genomes, was loaded into each replicate PCR. Purified libraries were measured with a Qubit 3.0 fluorometer, size-checked on a Bioanalyzer 2100, and measured again with the KAPA Library Quantification kit. Every immunoSEQ 96-well plate was sequenced on a dedicated single-read 150-cycle Illumina NextSeq 550 flow cell. As for the authors' bioinformatics: Because the immunoSEQ output held only junctional sequences and lacked quality scores, the filtering could not match the filtering applied to full-length reads. To assign V/J genes and CDR3, sequences were annotated against IMGT germline references using PyIR, a Python wrapper for IgBLAST v1.9. Reads were filtered out if the reads had weak V/J assignments (E-value above 1e-6), no CDR3, stop codons, out-of-frame junctions, or ambiguous translated residues. V3J clonotypes were defined as sequences sharing an identical inferred V gene, J gene, and CDR3 amino acid sequence. Percentage overlap between repertoires was computed as shared unique clonotypes divided by the size of the smaller repertoire. Richness of each repertoire was evaluated using RTK rarefaction, the Chao1 estimator, and Recon v2.1 estimates of unobserved clonotypes. OLGA was used to compute generation probabilities for all TCRbeta clonotypes that the gDNA method yielded from a few donors. In its TCRdb copy, this immuneACCESS table keeps in-frame sequences only and misses some clones. Where compared with another copy, unresolved V genes explain less than half of these, and the others have no known cause. V, J and clone size were drawn from that table, and D and trimming were deduced from the DNA. Counted in this sample were hundreds of thousands of clones; less than 96% of them appeared once. 0.06% of the sample goes to the ten largest clones.

The receptor's source is a woman in her 30s in good health. The specimen sequenced was naive CD4+ T cells sorted from blood. What this sample's cell subset or site label stands for: CD45RA+ positively selected. The chain uses TRBV5-5 and TRBJ2-7; the D gene cannot be named for sure. The CDR3 protein sequence reads: CASSSSVGDHYEQYF. Here is the DNA: TGTGCCAGCAGCAGCTCCGTTGGCGACCACTACGAGCAGTACTTC.